These T cell receptor beta chains were read from a single sample in a study of CD8 T cells in Susac syndrome. In TCRdb, the immunoSEQ multiplex PCR reads were re-called with MiXCR into one record per CDR3 protein. The profile shows about 300,000 distinct CDR3 sequences, about 91% of them singletons. The sample taken for sequencing was CD4+ T cells from PBMCs. The receptors come from a human donor with multiple sclerosis. Both conserved end residues are part of each CDR3. Each record gives: J gene, CDR3 length, V gene, clone size, D gene, CDR3 DNA, CDR3 protein. The D gene is left open where the match is weak. Some rows have no size entry. The others give once, few or many, or a class for an expanded clone.

J gene: TRBJ2-2; CDR3 length: 17; V gene: TRBV30; clone size: NA; D gene: TRBD2; CDR3 DNA: TGTGCCTGGAGCGTAAAGCGGGGGAGCCCGGGGACCGGGGAGCTGTTTTTT; CDR3 protein: CAWSVKRGSPGTGELFF
J gene: TRBJ2-7; CDR3 length: 15; V gene: TRBV19; clone size: NA; D gene: TRBD2; CDR3 DNA: TGTGCCAGTAGCACAGTGACTAGCGGAAGTTACGAGCAGTACTTC; CDR3 protein: CASSTVTSGSYEQYF
J gene: TRBJ1-6; CDR3 length: 15; V gene: TRBV20-1; clone size: NA; D gene: NA; CDR3 DNA: TGCAGTGCTAGCTTTGGCTGGGACTTTCAGGGACCCCTCCACTTT; CDR3 protein: CSASFGWDFQGPLHF
J gene: TRBJ2-1; CDR3 length: 15; V gene: TRBV10-3; clone size: NA; D gene: TRBD2; CDR3 DNA: TGTGCCATCAGTGAGTATACTAGCGGGAGAAATGAGCAGTTCTTC; CDR3 protein: CAISEYTSGRNEQFF
J gene: TRBJ1-1; CDR3 length: 12; V gene: TRBV12-3/TRBV12-4; clone size: once; D gene: NA; CDR3 DNA: TGTGCCAGCAGTTTAACAGACACTGAAGCTTTCTTT; CDR3 protein: CASSLTDTEAFF
J gene: TRBJ2-1; CDR3 length: 15; V gene: TRBV30; clone size: NA; D gene: TRBD1; CDR3 DNA: TGTGCCTGGACTTCACAGGGGGCCGACTACAATGAGCAGTTCTTC; CDR3 protein: CAWTSQGADYNEQFF
J gene: TRBJ2-7; CDR3 length: 12; V gene: TRBV29-1; clone size: NA; D gene: TRBD2; CDR3 DNA: TGCAGCGGAACTAGCGGACCCTACGAGCAGTACTTC; CDR3 protein: CSGTSGPYEQYF
J gene: TRBJ1-1; CDR3 length: 14; V gene: TRBV11-3; clone size: NA; D gene: NA; CDR3 DNA: TGTGCCAGCAGCTTAGATCTCCGGGGCACTGAAGCTTTCTTT; CDR3 protein: CASSLDLRGTEAFF
J gene: TRBJ2-7; CDR3 length: 13; V gene: TRBV30; clone size: NA; D gene: NA; CDR3 DNA: TGTGCCTGGAGTGCGGGATTGGGGTACGAGCAGTACTTC; CDR3 protein: CAWSAGLGYEQYF
J gene: TRBJ2-7; CDR3 length: 14; V gene: TRBV7-9; clone size: once; D gene: TRBD2; CDR3 DNA: TGTGCCAGCAGCTCGAGGGGCGGGAGAGGCGAGCAGTACTTC; CDR3 protein: CASSSRGGRGEQYF
J gene: TRBJ1-6; CDR3 length: 16; V gene: TRBV30; clone size: NA; D gene: NA; CDR3 DNA: TGTGCCTGGAGTTGGGTAGGGCGCACCCAGAATTCACCCCTCCACTTT; CDR3 protein: CAWSWVGRTQNSPLHF
J gene: TRBJ2-7; CDR3 length: 15; V gene: TRBV3-1; clone size: NA; D gene: TRBD2; CDR3 DNA: TGTGCCAGCAGCCTAGCGGGAGTTACGTCCTACGAGCAGTACTTC; CDR3 protein: CASSLAGVTSYEQYF
J gene: TRBJ1-2; CDR3 length: 20; V gene: TRBV27; clone size: once; D gene: TRBD1; CDR3 DNA: TGTGCCAGCAGTTTATTTGTCAGAGGAGGGGGCGGTCGACCTCACTATGGCTACACCTTC; CDR3 protein: CASSLFVRGGGGRPHYGYTF
J gene: TRBJ2-7; CDR3 length: 15; V gene: TRBV7-8; clone size: NA; D gene: NA; CDR3 DNA: TGTGCCAGCAGCTTTCAAGAGACACGGGCCTACGAGCAGTACTTC; CDR3 protein: CASSFQETRAYEQYF
J gene: TRBJ1-1; CDR3 length: 16; V gene: TRBV20-1; clone size: NA; D gene: TRBD1; CDR3 DNA: TGCAGTGCTAGGCCTGGAACAGGGGAATGGAACACTGAAGCTTTCTTT; CDR3 protein: CSARPGTGEWNTEAFF
J gene: TRBJ1-2; CDR3 length: 14; V gene: TRBV5-1; clone size: NA; D gene: NA; CDR3 DNA: TGCGCCAGCAGCCTACAGGGCTTTGACTATGGCTACACCTTC; CDR3 protein: CASSLQGFDYGYTF
J gene: TRBJ2-7; CDR3 length: 15; V gene: TRBV6-2/TRBV6-3; clone size: NA; D gene: TRBD1; CDR3 DNA: TGTGCCAGCGCCACAATCGGGACAGCGTCCTACGAGCAGTACTTC; CDR3 protein: CASATIGTASYEQYF
J gene: TRBJ2-7; CDR3 length: 12; V gene: TRBV6-6; clone size: NA; D gene: NA; CDR3 DNA: TGTGCCAGCAGTTACTCGACAAACGAGCAGTACTTC; CDR3 protein: CASSYSTNEQYF
J gene: TRBJ1-2; CDR3 length: 15; V gene: TRBV7-2; clone size: NA; D gene: NA; CDR3 DNA: TGTGCCAGCAGCTCCCACGCGGGGGTGGAGTATGGCTACACCTTC; CDR3 protein: CASSSHAGVEYGYTF
J gene: TRBJ1-4; CDR3 length: 14; V gene: TRBV2; clone size: NA; D gene: NA; CDR3 DNA: TGTGCCAGCAGTGGAGGCCCCCGAGGGTTGTTGCTGTTTTTT; CDR3 protein: CASSGGPRGLLLFF
J gene: TRBJ1-3; CDR3 length: 15; V gene: TRBV20-1; clone size: NA; D gene: NA; CDR3 DNA: TGCAGTGCTAGAGTAGCCGGGGGCTCTGGAAACACCATATATTTT; CDR3 protein: CSARVAGGSGNTIYF
J gene: TRBJ2-7; CDR3 length: 14; V gene: TRBV30; clone size: NA; D gene: NA; CDR3 DNA: TGTGCCTGGAGACAGAACGCGGGTTTTTCCGAGCAGTACTTC; CDR3 protein: CAWRQNAGFSEQYF
J gene: TRBJ2-4; CDR3 length: 15; V gene: TRBV29-1; clone size: NA; D gene: NA; CDR3 DNA: TGCAGCGTTGAAGCCGTCACCCGGGCCAAAAACATTCAGTACTTC; CDR3 protein: CSVEAVTRAKNIQYF
J gene: TRBJ2-2; CDR3 length: 18; V gene: TRBV19; clone size: NA; D gene: NA; CDR3 DNA: TGTGCCAGTAGTCCCCGCTCGAAGTCCTCCTCCCGCACCGGGGAGCTGTTTTTT; CDR3 protein: CASSPRSKSSSRTGELFF
J gene: TRBJ2-2; CDR3 length: 15; V gene: TRBV7-9; clone size: NA; D gene: NA; CDR3 DNA: TGTGCCAGCAGCTTACAATCGACGGGCACCGGGGAGCTGTTTTTT; CDR3 protein: CASSLQSTGTGELFF
J gene: TRBJ2-1; CDR3 length: 16; V gene: TRBV5-1; clone size: NA; D gene: TRBD2; CDR3 DNA: TGCGCCAGCAGCGGGATAGCGGGGGGGCCTATTGATGAGCAGTTCTTC; CDR3 protein: CASSGIAGGPIDEQFF
J gene: TRBJ1-1; CDR3 length: 16; V gene: TRBV19; clone size: NA; D gene: TRBD1; CDR3 DNA: TGTGCCAGTAGTAGCCAGGGACAGGGCCTGAACACTGAAGCTTTCTTT; CDR3 protein: CASSSQGQGLNTEAFF
J gene: TRBJ1-2; CDR3 length: 14; V gene: TRBV11-2; clone size: NA; D gene: NA; CDR3 DNA: TGTGCCAGCAGCTTCGGGGCCGGGGGCGCCGGCTACACCTTC; CDR3 protein: CASSFGAGGAGYTF
J gene: TRBJ1-5; CDR3 length: 13; V gene: TRBV30; clone size: NA; D gene: NA; CDR3 DNA: TGTGCCTGGAGTGTTCAGGGTCGGCAGCCCCAGCATTTT; CDR3 protein: CAWSVQGRQPQHF
J gene: TRBJ1-1; CDR3 length: 15; V gene: TRBV7-3; clone size: NA; D gene: NA; CDR3 DNA: TGTGCCAGCAGCCAAGGGCGGTCTATGAACACTGAAGCTTTCTTT; CDR3 protein: CASSQGRSMNTEAFF
J gene: TRBJ2-7; CDR3 length: 14; V gene: TRBV15; clone size: NA; D gene: NA; CDR3 DNA: TGTGCCACCAGCAGAGATGCCAGGGGCTACGAGCAGTACTTC; CDR3 protein: CATSRDARGYEQYF
J gene: TRBJ2-1; CDR3 length: 14; V gene: TRBV10-3; clone size: NA; D gene: NA; CDR3 DNA: TGTGCCATCAGTGAGGGGGGACTCAACAATGAGCAGTTCTTC; CDR3 protein: CAISEGGLNNEQFF
J gene: TRBJ2-1; CDR3 length: 16; V gene: TRBV7-2; clone size: NA; D gene: NA; CDR3 DNA: TGTGCCAGCAGCTTCGTTAGTAGCGTAAGTGGAATGGAGCAGTTCTTC; CDR3 protein: CASSFVSSVSGMEQFF
J gene: TRBJ2-7; CDR3 length: 15; V gene: TRBV7-9; clone size: NA; D gene: NA; CDR3 DNA: TGTGCCAGCAGCTTAGCGAGGACAAGCTCCTACGAGCAGTACTTC; CDR3 protein: CASSLARTSSYEQYF
J gene: TRBJ2-7; CDR3 length: 15; V gene: TRBV4-1; clone size: NA; D gene: TRBD2; CDR3 DNA: TGCGCCAGCAGCCTAGCGGGAGCCGACGGCTACGAGCAGTACTTC; CDR3 protein: CASSLAGADGYEQYF
J gene: TRBJ1-1; CDR3 length: 14; V gene: TRBV5-1; clone size: NA; D gene: NA; CDR3 DNA: TGCGCCAGCAGCTTGGCGCCAGCGAACACTGAAGCTTTCTTT; CDR3 protein: CASSLAPANTEAFF
J gene: TRBJ2-7; CDR3 length: 13; V gene: TRBV10-3; clone size: few; D gene: NA; CDR3 DNA: TGTGCCATCAGTGAGGGGCAGATCTACGAGCAGTACTTC; CDR3 protein: CAISEGQIYEQYF
J gene: TRBJ1-1; CDR3 length: 13; V gene: TRBV28; clone size: NA; D gene: NA; CDR3 DNA: TGTGCCAGCAGCTCGGGGACAAACACTGAAGCTTTCTTT; CDR3 protein: CASSSGTNTEAFF
J gene: TRBJ2-7; CDR3 length: 15; V gene: TRBV5-4; clone size: NA; D gene: TRBD2; CDR3 DNA: TGTGCCAGCAGCTGGGGGACTAGCGGCATCTACGAGCAGTACTTC; CDR3 protein: CASSWGTSGIYEQYF
J gene: TRBJ2-7; CDR3 length: 13; V gene: TRBV2; clone size: NA; D gene: NA; CDR3 DNA: TGTGCCAGCAATGGTGGGAACTCCTACGAGCAGTACTTC; CDR3 protein: CASNGGNSYEQYF
J gene: TRBJ1-1; CDR3 length: 17; V gene: TRBV4-3; clone size: once; D gene: NA; CDR3 DNA: TGCGCCAGCAGCCAAGAACTCAGCGCAGGGATGAACACTGAAGCTTTCTTT; CDR3 protein: CASSQELSAGMNTEAFF
J gene: TRBJ2-7; CDR3 length: 15; V gene: TRBV18; clone size: NA; D gene: TRBD2; CDR3 DNA: TGTGCCAGCTCACCTCCCGGGGGGACGACCTACGAGCAGTACTTC; CDR3 protein: CASSPPGGTTYEQYF
J gene: TRBJ1-2; CDR3 length: 15; V gene: TRBV15; clone size: once; D gene: NA; CDR3 DNA: TGTGCCACCAGCAGAGGGGCAGGGCAACAATATGGCTACACCTTC; CDR3 protein: CATSRGAGQQYGYTF
J gene: TRBJ1-5; CDR3 length: 19; V gene: TRBV23-1; clone size: NA; D gene: NA; CDR3 DNA: TGCGCCAGCAGTCAAAGTCCCCGTGGACCCTGTACAGGCTATCAGCCCCAGCATTTT; CDR3 protein: CASSQSPRGPCTGYQPQHF
J gene: TRBJ2-5; CDR3 length: 15; V gene: TRBV2; clone size: NA; D gene: TRBD2; CDR3 DNA: TGTGCCAGCAGTGAAAAGCGGGGGGGCCAGAAGACCCAGTACTTC; CDR3 protein: CASSEKRGGQKTQYF
J gene: TRBJ1-3; CDR3 length: 15; V gene: TRBV5-1; clone size: NA; D gene: NA; CDR3 DNA: TGCGCCAGCAGCTTGGTACAGGGTGGTGGAAACACCATATATTTT; CDR3 protein: CASSLVQGGGNTIYF
J gene: TRBJ2-1; CDR3 length: 16; V gene: TRBV9; clone size: NA; D gene: NA; CDR3 DNA: TGTGCCAGCAGCCCTGGGGGGGACAGCTCCTACAATGAGCAGTTCTTC; CDR3 protein: CASSPGGDSSYNEQFF
J gene: TRBJ1-6; CDR3 length: 14; V gene: TRBV29-1; clone size: NA; D gene: NA; CDR3 DNA: TGCAGCGTAACAAAGGGGGAAGGGGATTCACCCCTCCACTTT; CDR3 protein: CSVTKGEGDSPLHF
J gene: TRBJ1-5; CDR3 length: 14; V gene: TRBV30; clone size: NA; D gene: NA; CDR3 DNA: TGTGCCTGGAGAACATCAGGGAGAAATCAGCCCCAGCATTTT; CDR3 protein: CAWRTSGRNQPQHF
J gene: TRBJ2-1; CDR3 length: 15; V gene: TRBV19; clone size: NA; D gene: NA; CDR3 DNA: TGTGCCAGTAGTATTTGGGCCGCGTCCTACAATGAGCAGTTCTTC; CDR3 protein: CASSIWAASYNEQFF
J gene: TRBJ2-3; CDR3 length: 14; V gene: TRBV5-1; clone size: NA; D gene: TRBD2; CDR3 DNA: TGCGCCAGCAGCTTGGCCGGGGGGGCGGGGACGCAGTATTTT; CDR3 protein: CASSLAGGAGTQYF
J gene: TRBJ2-2; CDR3 length: 16; V gene: TRBV25-1; clone size: NA; D gene: NA; CDR3 DNA: TGTGCCAGCAGTGAATTAGGCAGGGCTGACACCGGGGAGCTGTTTTTT; CDR3 protein: CASSELGRADTGELFF
J gene: TRBJ2-5; CDR3 length: 16; V gene: TRBV6-1; clone size: NA; D gene: TRBD1; CDR3 DNA: TGTGCCAGCAGGACTGGGACAGGGGTAGTTAGGGAGACCCAGTACTTC; CDR3 protein: CASRTGTGVVRETQYF